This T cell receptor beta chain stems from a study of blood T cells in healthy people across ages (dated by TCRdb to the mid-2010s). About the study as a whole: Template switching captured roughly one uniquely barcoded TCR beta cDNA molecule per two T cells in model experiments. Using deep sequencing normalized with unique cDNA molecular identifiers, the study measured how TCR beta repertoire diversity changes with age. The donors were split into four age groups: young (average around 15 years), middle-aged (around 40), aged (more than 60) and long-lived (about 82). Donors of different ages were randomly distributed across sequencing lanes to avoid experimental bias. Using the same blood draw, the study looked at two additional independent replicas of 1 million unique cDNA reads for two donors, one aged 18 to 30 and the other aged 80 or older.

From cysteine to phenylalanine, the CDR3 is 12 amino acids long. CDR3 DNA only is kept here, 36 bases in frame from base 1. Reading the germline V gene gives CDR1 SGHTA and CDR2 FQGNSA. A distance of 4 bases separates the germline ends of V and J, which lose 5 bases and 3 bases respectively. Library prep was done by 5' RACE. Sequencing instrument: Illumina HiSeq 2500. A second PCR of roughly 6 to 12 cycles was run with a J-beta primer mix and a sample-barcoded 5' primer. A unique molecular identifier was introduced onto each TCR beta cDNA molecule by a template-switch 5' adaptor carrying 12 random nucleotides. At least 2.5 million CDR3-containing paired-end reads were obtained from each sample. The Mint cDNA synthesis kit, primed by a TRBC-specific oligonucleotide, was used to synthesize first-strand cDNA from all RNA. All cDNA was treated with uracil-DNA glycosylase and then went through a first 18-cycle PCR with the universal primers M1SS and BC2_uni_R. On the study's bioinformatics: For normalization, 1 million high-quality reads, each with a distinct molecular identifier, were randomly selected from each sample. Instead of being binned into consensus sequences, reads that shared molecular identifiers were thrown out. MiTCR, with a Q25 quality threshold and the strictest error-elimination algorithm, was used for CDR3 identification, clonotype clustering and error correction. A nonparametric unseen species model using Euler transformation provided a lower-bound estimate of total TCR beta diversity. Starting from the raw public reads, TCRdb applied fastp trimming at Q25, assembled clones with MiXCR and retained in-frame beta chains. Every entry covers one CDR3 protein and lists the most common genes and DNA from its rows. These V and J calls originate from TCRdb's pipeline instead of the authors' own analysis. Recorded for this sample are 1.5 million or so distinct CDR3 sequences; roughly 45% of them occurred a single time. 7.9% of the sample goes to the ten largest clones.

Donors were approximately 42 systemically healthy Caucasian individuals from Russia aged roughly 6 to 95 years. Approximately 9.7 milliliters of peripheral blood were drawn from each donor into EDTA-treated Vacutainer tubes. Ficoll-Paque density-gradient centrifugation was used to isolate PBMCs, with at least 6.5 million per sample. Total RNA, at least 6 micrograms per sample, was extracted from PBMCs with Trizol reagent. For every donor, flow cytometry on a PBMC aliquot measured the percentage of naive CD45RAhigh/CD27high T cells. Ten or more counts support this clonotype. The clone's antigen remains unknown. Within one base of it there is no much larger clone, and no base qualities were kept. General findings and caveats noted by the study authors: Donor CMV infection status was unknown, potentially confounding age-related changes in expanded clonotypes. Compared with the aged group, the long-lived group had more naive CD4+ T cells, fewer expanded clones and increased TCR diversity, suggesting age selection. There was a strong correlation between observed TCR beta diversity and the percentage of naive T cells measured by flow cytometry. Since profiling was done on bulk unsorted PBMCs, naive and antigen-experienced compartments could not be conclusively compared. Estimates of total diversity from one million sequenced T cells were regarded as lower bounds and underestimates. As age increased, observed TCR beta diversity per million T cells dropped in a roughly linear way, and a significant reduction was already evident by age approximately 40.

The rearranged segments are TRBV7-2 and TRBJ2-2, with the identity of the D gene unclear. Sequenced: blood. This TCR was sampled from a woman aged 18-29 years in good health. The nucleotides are TGTGCCAGCAGCCTTTACACCGGGGAGCTGTTTTTT. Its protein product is CASSLYTGELFF.